Reported below is one T cell receptor (beta chain). No antigen is known for it. No base qualities exist here, and no much larger clone lies one base off it. Library preparation employed 5' RACE. Instrument on record: Illumina HiSeq 2500. A second roughly 6 to 11 cycle PCR used a sample-barcoded 5' primer and a J-beta primer mix. Each TCR beta cDNA molecule received a unique molecular identifier from a template-switch 5' adaptor carrying 12 random nucleotides. Each sample yielded at least 3 million CDR3-containing paired-end reads. First-strand cDNA was synthesized from all RNA with the Mint cDNA synthesis kit, primed by a TRBC-specific oligonucleotide. Following uracil-DNA glycosylase treatment, a first 18-cycle PCR with universal primers M1SS and BC2_uni_R was performed on all cDNA. In the original analysis: Each sample was normalized by randomly selecting 1 million high-quality reads, each carrying a distinct molecular identifier. Instead of being binned into consensus sequences, reads with shared molecular identifiers were discarded. MiTCR, set to a Q25 quality threshold and the strictest error-elimination algorithm, was used for CDR3 identification, clonotype clustering and error correction. A nonparametric unseen species model using Euler transformation provided a lower-bound estimate of total TCR beta diversity. TCRdb passed the public sequencing reads through fastp at Q25 and MiXCR, retaining productive beta sequences. Each CDR3 protein appears once, grouped with its most common genes and DNA. The V and J calls shown here were made by TCRdb, not taken from the authors' results. The sample data list 600,000 or so distinct CDR3 sequences, and approximately 30% of these were observed just once. The ten largest clones represent around 16% of the sample.

The record originates from a study of blood T cells in healthy people across ages (dated by TCRdb to between 2014 and 2017). About the study as a whole: In model experiments, template switching captured roughly one uniquely barcoded TCR beta cDNA molecule for every two T cells. To track age-related changes in TCR beta repertoire diversity, the study relied on deep sequencing normalized with unique cDNA molecular identifiers. The donors were split into four age groups: young (average 16 years), middle-aged (over 35), aged (roughly 60) and long-lived (under 90). To avoid experimental bias, donors of different ages were randomly spread across the sequencing lanes. For two donors (one aged 18 to 30 and one aged 80 or older), the study analyzed two additional independent replicas of 1 million unique cDNA reads from the same blood draw. The research as a whole found: Because the CMV infection status of the donors was unknown, age-related changes in expanded clonotypes may potentially have been confounded. Bulk unsorted PBMC profiling prevented conclusive comparison of naive and antigen-experienced compartments. A strong correlation was found between observed TCR beta diversity and the percentage of naive T cells measured by flow cytometry. Compared with the aged group, the long-lived group had more naive CD4+ T cells, fewer expanded clones and increased TCR diversity, a pattern suggesting age selection. Estimates of total diversity from one million sequenced T cells were regarded as lower bounds and underestimates. As age increased, observed TCR beta diversity per million T cells dropped in a roughly linear way, and a significant reduction was already evident by age 40.

The CDR3, from cysteine to phenylalanine, totals 15 residues. Only CDR3 DNA remains: 45 bases, in frame from the first base. V is pruned by 3 bases and J by 4 bases, leaving 9 bases of the junction without a gene match. For CDR1 and CDR2, the germline V gene (reference sequence) lists DFQATT and SNEGSKA. Donors were about 36 systemically healthy Caucasian individuals from Russia aged roughly 6 to 90 years. Roughly 9 milliliters of peripheral blood were drawn from each donor into EDTA-treated Vacutainer tubes. Ficoll-Paque density-gradient centrifugation was used to isolate PBMCs, with at least 6.5 million per sample. Total RNA, at least 5.5 micrograms per sample, was extracted from PBMCs with Trizol reagent. For every donor, flow cytometry on a PBMC aliquot measured the percentage of naive CD45RAhigh/CD27high T cells.

Recombination linked TRBV20-1 to TRBJ1-5; 7 central bases correspond to TRBD1. Source material: blood. The clonotype was recovered from a woman older than 75 in good health. The CDR3 in this case is CSASQYRGQNQPQHF. The bases are TGCAGTGCTAGTCAGTACAGGGGTCAGAATCAGCCCCAGCATTTT.